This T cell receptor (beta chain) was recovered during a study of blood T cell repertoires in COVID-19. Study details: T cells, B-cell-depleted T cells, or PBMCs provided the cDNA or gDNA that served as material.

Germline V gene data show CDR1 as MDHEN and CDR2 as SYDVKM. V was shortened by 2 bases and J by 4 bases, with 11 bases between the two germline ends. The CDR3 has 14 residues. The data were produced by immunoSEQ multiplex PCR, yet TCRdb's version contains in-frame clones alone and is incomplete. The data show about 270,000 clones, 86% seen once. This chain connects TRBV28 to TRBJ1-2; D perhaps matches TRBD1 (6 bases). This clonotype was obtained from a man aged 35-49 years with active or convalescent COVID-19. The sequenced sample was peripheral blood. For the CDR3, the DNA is TGTGCCAGCAGTTTAGGGGGCAGGATCTATGGCTACACCTTC. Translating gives CASSLGGRIYGYTF.